This T cell receptor beta chain was sequenced during a study of cytomegalovirus exposure and HLA in healthy donors. The study, taken as a whole, reports: Later analysis associated a missense DCLRE1C variant with TCR beta V- and J-gene trimming.

PCR used 60 Vbeta primers and 13 Jbeta primers. Generated by immunoSEQ multiplex PCR, the TCRdb table keeps only in-frame clones and is missing some. The repertoire holds roughly 100,000 clones, with 85% to 90% as singletons. With 5 bases removed from V and 0 bases from J, the gap between germline ends came to 20 bases. Germline V gene sequence: CDR1 SEHNR, CDR2 FQNEAQ (reference sequence). The CDR3 covers 17 residues. Regarding this clone: The antigen is undetermined.

The chain couples TRBV7-9 to TRBJ2-7; TRBD1 might be the D (6 bases). This receptor was taken from a man between 25 and 39 years old in good health and CMV-seronegative. Source material: PBMCs. The chain's CDR3 is CASSPPVLRDNSYEQYF. The DNA of the CDR3 is TGTGCCAGCAGCCCACCCGTCCTCAGGGACAACTCCTACGAGCAGTACTTC.